Listed below are T cell receptor beta chains from one sample, sequenced in a study of OX40 agonist ivuxolimab in advanced cancers. Sequencing used immunoSEQ multiplex PCR; TCRdb keeps in-frame clones, though not all of them. In the table there are 60,000 to 90,000 clones, about 84% of which are singletons. The sample was CD4+ or CD8+ T cells sorted from blood, taken in a trial of the OX40 agonist ivuxolimab. The receptors derive from an adult with an advanced solid tumor such as melanoma, head and neck, liver or kidney cancer. Each CDR3 is given without its conserved first and last residue.

>TRBV18
ASSPPGRAGGNEQF
>TRBV27
ASRERTDRVNGYT
>TRBV2
ATVRDRGTDTQY
>TRBV28
ASTFGGVAGISGANVLT
>TRBV11-3
ASSAGQGDEAF
>TRBV2
ASSQDNGSEAF
>TRBV6-5
ASTRNLGKNTEAF
>TRBV15
ATSKDILNTEAF
>TRBV19
ASSINSAGPGANVLT
>TRBV6-5
ASRRTIQETQY
>TRBV5-4
ASSPVVGGDIQY
>TRBV4-2
ASSQGTSGGARLGTQY
>TRBV27
ASRNRETQY
>TRBV5-6
ASSLPGTSSYNEQF
>TRBV28
ASTGRGATNEKLF
>TRBV15
ATSRDIGRDYEQY
>TRBV10-3
AISETGGQETQY
>TRBV30
AWSVLAGASYEQF
>TRBV2
ASRPGLGGFVEQF
>TRBV7-9
ASSPGYSNYGYT
>TRBV4-1
ASSQSTGVVLAGELF
>TRBV18
ASSPRATPYEQY